This T cell receptor (beta chain) was captured in a study of T cells in Graves' hyperthyroidism and ophthalmopathy. Notes on the study in general: A 13 V-J model separated ophthalmopathy from stable hyperthyroidism.

There were TCR beta CDR3 regions amplified from RNA transcripts. TCR CDR3 regions were first amplified by RT-PCR with HTBI primers. TCRdb reprocessed the multiplex PCR reads with MiXCR, giving one entry per CDR3 protein. The repertoire has a few hundred thousand distinct CDR3 sequences, about 15% of them found once; the top ten carry roughly 13%. This clonotype was found many times. No antigen is known for it. Pregnant or lactating patients were excluded, as were those with uncontrolled infection or other autoimmune disease. The receptor comes from a woman in her 40s with Graves' hyperthyroidism that later progressed to Graves' ophthalmopathy. The sequencing sample was made of blood.

The CDR3 spells CASSSDREETQYF. The CDR3, as DNA: TGTGCCAGCAGCTCCGACAGGGAAGAGACCCAGTACTTC. The rearrangement links TRBV9 to TRBJ2-5; 7 bases map to TRBD1. The CDR3 is 13 residues long. The ends lost 4 bases at V and 3 bases at J; junction bases unmatched: 3. CDR1 and CDR2 from the germline V gene are SGDLS and YYNGEE.